These 20 T cell receptor beta chains were sequenced from one sample in a study of control samples from healthy donors and cancer patients. Libraries were prepared by immunoSEQ multiplex PCR; TCRdb keeps only in-frame clonotypes and omits some of them. The sample lists about 130,000 clones, about 92% seen once, with over 1.5% in the top ten. The sequenced sample was PBMCs. These receptors came from a man aged 50 to 60 with head and neck cancer.

This chain links TRBV20-1 with TRBJ2-3; the match to TRBD1 covers 10 bases. CDR1 and CDR2 from the germline V gene are DFQATT and SNEGSKA (reference sequence). There are 15 residues in the CDR3. V lost 3 bases to trimming and J lost 4 bases; unmatched junction nucleotides: 7. DNA of the CDR3: TGCAGTGCTAGTGCGGGACAGGGGATGCCAGATACGCAGTATTTT. This gives the protein CSASAGQGMPDTQYF.

The genes are TRBV30 and TRBJ2-5, with a possible D match to TRBD1 (8 bases). The CDR3 totals 13 residues. CDR1 and CDR2 from the germline V gene are GTSNPN and SVGIG (reference sequence). V lost 8 bases, J lost 2 bases, and 15 bases lay in between. This CDR3 is CAGHRGGQETQYF. CDR3 in DNA: TGTGCCGGACACAGGGGGGGACAAGAGACCCAGTACTTC.

This chain links TRBV24-1 with TRBJ2-1; 11 bases are shared with TRBD2. The CDR3 loop spans 16 amino acids. Germline lookup yields CDR1 KGHDR and CDR2 SFDVKD. Losses at the gene ends were 4 bases for V and 5 bases for J; bases not matched to a gene: 6. The CDR3 here is CATSDRGLAADNEQFF. The CDR3 coding sequence is TGTGCCACCAGTGACCGGGGACTAGCGGCAGACAATGAGCAGTTCTTC.

This chain links TRBV15 with TRBJ2-5, with D maybe TRBD1 (6 bases). Looked up from germline, CDR1 is LNHNV and CDR2 is YYDKDF (reference sequence). There are 15 residues in the CDR3. The germline V and J ends were trimmed by 0 bases and 5 bases, with 13 bases remaining between them. This chain's CDR3 is CATSRDLRGRETQYF. As DNA, the CDR3 is TGTGCCACCAGCAGAGATCTCAGGGGACGGGAGACCCAGTACTTC.

The V gene is TRBV7-9, the J gene TRBJ2-1; 12 positions agree with TRBD2. Germline V gene data show CDR1 as SEHNR and CDR2 as FQNEAQ (reference sequence). The CDR3 consists of 17 residues. The trim removed 4 bases at V and 2 bases at J, leaving 6 bases unmatched. DNA for the CDR3: TGTGCCAGCAGCTCGACTAGCGGGGGCCTCCCCTACAATGAGCAGTTCTTC. Translation: CASSSTSGGLPYNEQFF.

The chain is built from TRBV18 and TRBJ1-1; D remains unclear. Germline V CDR1 and CDR2: KGHSH, LQKENI. With 3 bases removed from V and 1 base from J, the gap between germline ends came to 9 bases. The CDR3 extends over 14 amino acids. CDR3 nucleotides: TGTGCCAGCTCACCTCAAAATACGAACACTGAAGCTTTCTTT. Translating it yields CASSPQNTNTEAFF.

This chain's CDR3 is CAWSTRTDQPQHF. In DNA form, the CDR3 reads TGTGCCTGGAGTACACGGACTGATCAGCCCCAGCATTTT. V usage is TRBV30 and J usage is TRBJ1-5, with unresolved D. Trimming left V 2 bases short and J 5 bases short, with 10 bases between. Germline V gene lookup returns CDR1 GTSNPN and CDR2 SVGIG (reference sequence). The CDR3 covers 13 residues.

V is TRBV5-1 and J is TRBJ1-3; weak D call: TRBD1 (6 bases). V was trimmed by 0 bases and J by 0 bases, leaving 10 bases between them. CDR3 size: 16 residues. Looked up from germline, CDR1 is SGHRS and CDR2 is YFSETQ. CDR3 nucleotide sequence: TGCGCCAGCAGCTTGGCGGGGGCCGGCTCTGGAAACACCATATATTTT. This encodes CASSLAGAGSGNTIYF.

The chain joins TRBV2 to TRBJ2-7; D may be TRBD1 (5 bases). V was shortened by 10 bases and J by 3 bases, with 28 bases between the two germline ends. The CDR3 consists of 17 residues. The germline gives CDR1 SNHLY, CDR2 FYNNEI. DNA for the CDR3: TGTGCCAACTCCCCCCCCTCCTTCAGGGCCCCCTTCTACGAGCAGTACTTC. Translating gives CANSPPSFRAPFYEQYF.

The genes are TRBV19 and TRBJ1-3; tentative D call: TRBD1 (6 bases). Germline lookup yields CDR1 LNHDA and CDR2 SQIVND (reference sequence). This CDR3 region has 16 residues. Between the trimmed V and J ends, which lost 3 bases and 0 bases, there was a span of 12 bases. In DNA, the CDR3 is TGTGCCAGTAGTATTCGGACAGCCATCTCTGGAAACACCATATATTTT. It translates to CASSIRTAISGNTIYF. Drawing the rest from reference TRBV19 and TRBJ1-3, the complete variable domain is DGGITQSPKYLFRKEGQNVTLSCEQNLNHDAMYWYRQDPGQGLRLIYYSQIVNDFQKGDIAEGYSVSREKKESFPLTVTSAQKNPTAFYLCASSIRTAISGNTIYFGEGSWLTVV.

The rearrangement links TRBV27 to TRBJ2-1; TRBD2 might be the D (6 bases). This CDR3 contains 12 residues. Germline V gene data show CDR1 as MNHEY and CDR2 as SMNVEV (reference sequence). Trimming removed 6 bases from V and 7 bases from J, with 10 bases in between. The CDR3 protein is CASSGRFNEQFF. In DNA form, the CDR3 reads TGTGCCAGCAGCGGGAGATTTAATGAGCAGTTCTTC.

The CDR3 sequence is CAKRQSLNTEAFF. CDR3 nucleotides: TGTGCCAAACGACAGAGCCTGAACACTGAAGCTTTCTTT. This chain uses TRBV2 with TRBJ1-1, with a tentative D call TRBD1 (5 bases). The V end was cut by 10 bases, the J end by 0 bases, with 12 bases between. Germline loops: CDR1 SNHLY, CDR2 FYNNEI. The CDR3 length is 13 residues.

This clone was seen only once. The CDR3 sequence is CASSPAGELFF. The CDR3 nucleotides read TGTGCCAGCAGCCCTGCCGGGGAGCTGTTTTTT. The rearrangement links TRBV7-9 to TRBJ2-2; D unresolved. The CDR3 runs 11 residues. The V end lost 5 bases, the J end lost 6 bases, and 4 bases lay between the germline ends. The V gene's germline CDR1 is SEHNR and CDR2 FQNEAQ (reference sequence).

The chain joins TRBV19 to TRBJ1-1, with TRBD1 matching over 8 bases. V dropped 9 bases and J dropped 4; count of bases not matched to a gene: 10. This CDR3 comprises 14 residues. Per the germline V gene, CDR1 is LNHDA and CDR2 is SQIVND (reference sequence). In DNA form, the CDR3 reads TGTGCCAGCTCCTTCCAGGGGGCTGGCACTGAAGCTTTCTTT. Protein sequence: CASSFQGAGTEAFF.

CDR3 loop: CASSPGTGADGKLFF. CDR3 in DNA: TGTGCCAGTAGTCCCGGGACAGGGGCGGATGGAAAACTGTTTTTT. The chain carries TRBV6-6 and TRBJ1-4; 10 bases are a match to TRBD1. This CDR3 is built from 15 residues. Unmatched junction bases numbered 14, after V lost 9 bases and J lost 10 bases. The germline V gene encodes CDR1 MNHNY and CDR2 SVGAGI (reference sequence).

The chain carries TRBV9 and TRBJ1-1; weak D call: TRBD1 (5 bases). The CDR3 contains 15 residues. The germline gives CDR1 SGDLS, CDR2 YYNGEE. V lost 3 bases and J 0 bases, leaving 12 bases between the germline ends. CDR3 DNA sequence: TGTGCCAGCAGCGCTGAGGGACGGATGAACACTGAAGCTTTCTTT. Translated: CASSAEGRMNTEAFF.

The CDR3 region is CSVGRTGTGGNEQFF. CDR3 coding DNA: TGCAGCGTGGGCCGAACGGGGACAGGGGGCAATGAGCAGTTCTTC. The chain links TRBV29-1 to TRBJ2-1; 11 nucleotides align to TRBD1. V trimming: 6 bases; J trimming: 6 bases; junction bases outside the gene matches: 10. The CDR3 runs 15 residues. CDR1 and CDR2 from the germline V gene are SQVTM and ANQGSEA.

J is TRBJ1-5 and V is TRBV7-6; D is undetermined. This CDR3 has 13 amino acids. Trimming removed 2 bases from V and 1 base from J, with 3 bases in between. Germline V gene lookup returns CDR1 SGHVS and CDR2 FNYEAQ. CDR3 nucleotides: TGTGCCAGCAGCTTAACAAGCAATCAGCCCCAGCATTTT. Amino acid sequence: CASSLTSNQPQHF.

This rearrangement joins TRBV12-3 or TRBV12-4 to TRBJ1-2; no reliable D call. Trimming took 4 bases from V and 4 from J, leaving 10 bases between them. The CDR3 contains 13 residues. CDR3 sequence reads: CASSSPILYGYTF. CDR3 sequence (DNA): TGTGCCAGCAGTTCTCCTATCCTCTATGGCTACACCTTC.

The V and J genes are TRBV30 and TRBJ1-2; the D is unclear. This CDR3 region has 14 residues. CDR1 is GTSNPN and CDR2 is SVGIG in the germline V gene (reference sequence). The V gene lost 2 bases and the J gene lost 8 bases, with 18 bases spanning the gap. CDR3 coding DNA: TGTGCCTGGAGTCCTTACCAAGGGTCTGGCGGCTACACCTTC. This gives the protein CAWSPYQGSGGYTF.